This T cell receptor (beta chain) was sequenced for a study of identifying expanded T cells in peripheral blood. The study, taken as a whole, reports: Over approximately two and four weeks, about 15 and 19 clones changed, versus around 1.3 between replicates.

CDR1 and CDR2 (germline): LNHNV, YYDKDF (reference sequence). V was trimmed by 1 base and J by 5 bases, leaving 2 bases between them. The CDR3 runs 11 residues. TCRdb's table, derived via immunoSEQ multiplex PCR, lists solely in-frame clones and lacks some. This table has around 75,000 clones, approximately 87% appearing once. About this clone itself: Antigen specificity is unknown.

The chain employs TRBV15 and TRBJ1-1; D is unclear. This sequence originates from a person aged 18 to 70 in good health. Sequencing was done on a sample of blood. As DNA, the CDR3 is TGTGCCACCAGCAGAGGAACTGAAGCTTTCTTT. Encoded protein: CATSRGTEAFF. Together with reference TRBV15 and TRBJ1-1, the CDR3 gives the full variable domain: DAMVIQNPRYQVTQFGKPVTLSCSQTLNHNVMYWYQQKSSQAPKLLFHYYDKDFNNEADTPDNFQSRRPNTSFCFLDIRSPGLGDTAMYLCATSRGTEAFFGQGTRLTVV.